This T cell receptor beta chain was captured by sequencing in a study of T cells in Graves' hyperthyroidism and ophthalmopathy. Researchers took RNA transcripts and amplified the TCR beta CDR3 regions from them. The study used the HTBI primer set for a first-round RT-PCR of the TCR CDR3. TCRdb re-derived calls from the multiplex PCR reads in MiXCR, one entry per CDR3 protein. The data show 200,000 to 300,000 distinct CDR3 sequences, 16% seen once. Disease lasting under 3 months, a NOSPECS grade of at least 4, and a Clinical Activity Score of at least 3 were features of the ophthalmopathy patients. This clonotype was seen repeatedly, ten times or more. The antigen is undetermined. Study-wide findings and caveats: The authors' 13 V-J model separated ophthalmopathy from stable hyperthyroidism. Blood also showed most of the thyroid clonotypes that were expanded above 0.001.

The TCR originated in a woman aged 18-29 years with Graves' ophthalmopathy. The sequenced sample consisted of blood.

The CDR3 region has the DNA TGCAGCGTTATAAAGGGCGGGGGGGAAGATACGCAGTATTTT. Amino acids: CSVIKGGGEDTQYF. This chain links TRBV29-1 with TRBJ2-3; 9 bases agree with TRBD2. V gave up 5 bases and J gave up 5 bases; unmatched junction bases: 8. The germline V gene encodes CDR1 SQVTM and CDR2 ANQGSEA. CDR3 length equals 14 residues.